A single sample gave rise to the 27 T cell receptor beta chains below, sequenced in a study of blood T cell repertoires in COVID-19. Produced via immunoSEQ multiplex PCR; TCRdb's table is partial and in-frame only. Of around 250,000 clones listed, approximately 90% are singletons. The sample was PBMCs or T cells enriched from blood (not recorded which). Receptors originate from a man aged 40-49 years who had been exposed to COVID-19.

The chain recombines TRBV9 with TRBJ2-7, with D possibly being TRBD2 (6 bases). The germline gives CDR1 SGDLS, CDR2 YYNGEE. The CDR3 extends over 16 amino acids. The V gene lost 2 bases and the J gene lost 2 bases, with 17 bases spanning the gap. The CDR3 protein is CASSVGTRPPPYEQYF. For the CDR3, the DNA is TGTGCCAGCAGCGTGGGGACTCGTCCCCCACCCTACGAGCAGTACTTC.

J is TRBJ2-3 and V is TRBV5-4; 8 bases fit TRBD2. This CDR3 has 14 residues. V dropped 0 bases and J dropped 4; count of bases not matched to a gene: 1. Germline CDR1 reads SGHNT; CDR2 reads YYREEE (reference sequence). CDR3 residues: CASSLGTSPDTQYF. DNA for the CDR3: TGTGCCAGCAGCTTGGGGACTAGCCCAGATACGCAGTATTTT.

The rearrangement uses TRBV9 and TRBJ1-2; 9 bases are a match to TRBD1. Losses at the gene ends were 4 bases for V and 5 bases for J; bases not matched to a gene: 12. Germline CDR1 SGDLS, CDR2 YYNGEE. The CDR3 totals 16 residues. The CDR3 is CASSRTGEGGTYGYTF. The CDR3 DNA sequence: TGTGCCAGCAGCAGGACAGGGGAGGGGGGAACGTATGGCTACACCTTC.

The genes are TRBV6-5 and TRBJ2-5; a weak D match, TRBD1 (5 bases). The germline V and J ends were trimmed by 0 bases and 3 bases, with 11 bases remaining between them. This CDR3 has 15 amino acids. Germline CDR1 is MNHEY and CDR2 is SVGAGI. CDR3 region: CASSYSGVNEETQYF. DNA of the CDR3: TGTGCCAGCAGTTACTCAGGGGTTAACGAAGAGACCCAGTACTTC.

The rearrangement uses TRBV27 and TRBJ2-7; no definite D call. The CDR3 spans 15 residues. Germline V gene sequence: CDR1 MNHEY, CDR2 SMNVEV (reference sequence). V lost 2 bases, J lost 4 bases, and 15 bases lay in between. CDR3 residues: CASSLRRLPQYEQYF. As DNA, the CDR3 is TGTGCCAGCAGTTTACGGAGACTCCCCCAGTACGAGCAGTACTTC.

The chain employs TRBV21-1 and TRBJ2-7; the listed D gene, TRBD1, was not tested against the DNA. TRBV21-1 is a pseudogene segment. The CDR3 runs 16 residues. The DNA of the CDR3 is TGTGCCAGCAGCAATCCCAGGGCCCCCTCCTGGTTAAGGCAGTACTTC. Translation gives CASSNPRAPSWLRQYF.

This rearrangement joins TRBV5-4 to TRBJ2-7; 7 nucleotides align to TRBD2. V trimming: 1 base; J trimming: 3 bases; junction bases outside the gene matches: 1. The CDR3 runs 13 residues. Germline V gives CDR1 SGHNT, CDR2 YYREEE (reference sequence). The CDR3 spells CASSLSGNYEQYF. The CDR3 region has the DNA TGTGCCAGCAGCTTGAGCGGGAACTACGAGCAGTACTTC.

The chain combines TRBV6-5 with TRBJ2-7; D gene unclear. From germline, CDR1 is MNHEY and CDR2 SVGAGI. CDR3 length equals 12 residues. V lost 4 bases and J 6 bases, leaving 10 bases between the germline ends. The chain's CDR3 is CASSSHRSEQYF. CDR3 DNA sequence: TGTGCCAGCAGTTCACACAGATCCGAGCAGTACTTC.

In this sample, this clone turned up once. This chain links TRBV3-1 (or the pseudogene TRBV3-2) with TRBJ2-1; perhaps TRBD2 as D (5 bases). The V end was cut by 1 base, the J end by 3 bases, with 7 bases between. Germline values: CDR1 LGHDT, CDR2 YNNKEL (reference sequence). This CDR3 comprises 14 residues. This CDR3 is CASSQVRDYNEQFF. CDR3 DNA: TGTGCCAGCAGCCAAGTCCGGGACTACAATGAGCAGTTCTTC.

This chain joins TRBV7-2 and TRBJ2-1; weak D call: TRBD1 (5 bases). Between the trimmed V and J ends, which lost 1 base and 9 bases, there was a span of 10 bases. The germline V gene has CDR1 SGHTA and CDR2 FQGNSA. The CDR3 has 13 amino acids. The CDR3 protein is CASSLVRAGEQFF. CDR3 bases: TGTGCCAGCAGCTTAGTCAGGGCCGGTGAGCAGTTCTTC.

This chain connects TRBV28 to TRBJ2-3; 7 nucleotides match TRBD2. The CDR3 runs 16 residues. Looked up from germline, CDR1 is MDHEN and CDR2 is SYDVKM. The trim removed 1 base at V and 2 bases at J, leaving 6 bases unmatched. The CDR3 region is CASSLYLAAVTDTQYF. CDR3 DNA: TGTGCCAGCAGTTTATACCTAGCGGCTGTCACAGATACGCAGTATTTT.

The chain employs TRBV24-1 and TRBJ1-2; no clear D. The CDR3 consists of 16 residues. Germline loops: CDR1 KGHDR, CDR2 SFDVKD. The V end was cut by 4 bases, the J end by 7 bases, with 21 bases between. Written as DNA, the CDR3 is TGTGCCACCAGTGACACGACAATGGGGAGCGTCTCTGGCTACACCTTC. Its protein product is CATSDTTMGSVSGYTF.

In its sample, this clone was seen once. The chain is built from TRBV4-1 and TRBJ2-7; D is possibly TRBD1 (5 bases). The CDR3 contains 14 residues. Per the germline V gene, CDR1 is MGHRA and CDR2 is YSYEKL. The V end was cut by 4 bases, the J end by 1 base, with 11 bases between. The CDR3: CASSPTQGSYEQYF. The CDR3 region has the DNA TGCGCCAGCAGCCCCACCCAGGGATCCTACGAGCAGTACTTC.

The chain recombines TRBV9 with TRBJ1-2; 7 positions agree with TRBD1. Germline V gives CDR1 SGDLS, CDR2 YYNGEE. The CDR3 spans 14 residues. The V and J ends lost 3 bases and 0 bases, in that order; junction bases with no gene match: 2. This chain's CDR3 is CASSATGSNYGYTF. The CDR3 DNA reads TGTGCCAGCAGCGCGACAGGGTCTAACTATGGCTACACCTTC.

This chain uses TRBV28 with TRBJ1-2; tentative D call: TRBD1 (5 bases). The germline V gene has CDR1 MDHEN and CDR2 SYDVKM. The CDR3 is 13 amino acids. With 5 bases removed from V and 5 bases from J, the gap between germline ends came to 12 bases. CDR3 coding DNA: TGTGCCAGCAGTGACCGGAGGGGATATGGCTACACCTTC. This encodes CASSDRRGYGYTF.

V usage is TRBV14 and J usage is TRBJ2-2; TRBD2 matches 12 bases. The germline V gene has CDR1 SGHDN and CDR2 FVKESK. The CDR3 has 17 residues. J was trimmed by 0 bases and V by 5 bases; bases with no gene match: 4. CDR3 nucleotide sequence: TGTGCCAGCAGCGAACTAGCGGGAGGCTCGAACACCGGGGAGCTGTTTTTT. Translated: CASSELAGGSNTGELFF.

The gene calls are TRBV7-9 and TRBJ1-1, with TRBD1 matching 8 bases. Germline V gene sequence: CDR1 SEHNR, CDR2 FQNEAQ (reference sequence). CDR3 length: 15 residues. With 5 bases clipped from V and 2 bases from J, the junction kept 7 bases outside the gene matches. The CDR3 bases are TGTGCCAGCAGCCAGGACAGGGCGACAAACACTGAAGCTTTCTTT. It translates to CASSQDRATNTEAFF.

The rearrangement links TRBV9 to TRBJ2-1, with D hard to call. The length of the CDR3 is 14 residues. Deletions cut 0 bases from V and 6 bases from J, with 10 bases between. CDR1 is SGDLS and CDR2 is YYNGEE in the germline V gene. CDR3: CASSVGALVNEQFF. The CDR3, as DNA: TGTGCCAGCAGCGTAGGAGCGTTAGTCAATGAGCAGTTCTTC.

In the case of this clone: This probably arose from a read error, given a far larger clone one base away. This chain joins TRBV27 and TRBJ2-3; D is perhaps TRBD2 (5 bases). CDR1 and CDR2 (germline): MNHEY, SMNVEV (reference sequence). The CDR3 is made up of 13 amino acids. V was clipped by 6 bases and J by 0 bases, with 7 bases between them. CDR3 DNA: TGTGCCAGCAGGGGCGGGAGCACAGATACGCAGTATTTT. Translated, it gives CASRGGSTDTQYF.

This clone was counted once. The chain carries TRBV5-1 and TRBJ2-7, with 7 bases lining up with TRBD1. The CDR3 totals 14 residues. In germline, CDR1 is SGHRS, CDR2 YFSETQ. Germline trimming cut 1 base from V and 4 bases from J; bases unmatched to any gene: 5. The CDR3 DNA follows: TGCGCCAGCAGCTTGACCCAGGGGGTATACGAGCAGTACTTC. It specifies CASSLTQGVYEQYF. The variable domain in full, with the rest retrieved from reference TRBV5-1 and TRBJ2-7, is KAGVTQTPRYLIKTRGQQVTLSCSPISGHRSVSWYQQTPGQGLQFLFEYFSETQRNKGNFPGRFSGRQFSNSRSEMNVSTLELGDSALYLCASSLTQGVYEQYFGPGTRLTVT.

The J gene is TRBJ2-5, the V gene TRBV14; 8 bases line up with TRBD1. Looked up from germline, CDR1 is SGHDN and CDR2 is FVKESK. The V segment lost 9 bases and the J segment 5 bases; nucleotides outside the gene matches: 17. CDR3 length equals 16 residues. The CDR3 nucleotides are TGTGCCAGTTCGGGTGGGTCCTCAGGGGGCGTGGAGACCCAGTACTTC. Translation gives CASSGGSSGGVETQYF.

The chain employs TRBV19 and TRBJ1-1; maybe TRBD1 (5 bases). The CDR3 is 17 amino acids. V was cut by 3 bases and J by 5 bases, with 22 bases left in between. In germline, CDR1 is LNHDA, CDR2 SQIVND (reference sequence). In nucleotides, the CDR3 is TGTGCCAGTAGTATGTGGGGGACTGGATGGGAGGGGACTGAAGCTTTCTTT. Protein product: CASSMWGTGWEGTEAFF.

V is TRBV11-2 and J is TRBJ1-4, with a weak D call TRBD1 (5 bases). CDR1 is SGHAT, CDR2 FQNNGV, per germline. Trimming removed 5 bases at V and 0 bases at J, with 10 bases between. The CDR3 loop spans 15 amino acids. The CDR3 sequence: CASSPTTATNEKLFF. The CDR3 DNA reads as TGTGCCAGCAGCCCGACGACAGCAACTAATGAAAAACTGTTTTTT.

The chain carries TRBV12-5 and TRBJ2-7, with 11 bases fitting TRBD1. Germline CDR1 reads LGHNT; CDR2 reads FRNRAP. Losses at the gene ends were 9 bases for V and 4 bases for J; bases not matched to a gene: 5. The CDR3 is made up of 13 amino acids. CDR3 sequence: CASRGTGGYEQYF. CDR3 bases: TGTGCTAGCCGGGGGACAGGGGGATACGAGCAGTACTTC.

This rearrangement joins TRBV19 to TRBJ2-5, with TRBD1 matching 8 bases. The CDR3 is 15 amino acids. Germline CDR1 LNHDA, CDR2 SQIVND (reference sequence). After removal of 10 bases from V and 4 bases from J, the junction contained 14 bases not matched to a gene. This chain's CDR3 is CATYGTGTGVETQYF. The CDR3 bases are TGTGCCACCTATGGAACCGGGACAGGAGTAGAGACCCAGTACTTC.

The chain carries TRBV28 and TRBJ1-4; D is uncertain. This CDR3 contains 12 residues. Germline CDR1 MDHEN, CDR2 SYDVKM. V lost 5 bases, J lost 10 bases, and 11 bases lay in between. CDR3 bases: TGTGCCAGCAGTCCTCTACGAAGAAAACTGTTTTTT. It specifies CASSPLRRKLFF.

This chain links TRBV10-3 with TRBJ2-3; 12 positions agree with TRBD2. Germline V gene lookup returns CDR1 ENHRY and CDR2 SYGVKD. The CDR3 has 14 amino acids. J gave up 7 bases and V 9 bases, and 8 bases lay outside the gene matches. The CDR3 protein is CAIATSGSANTQYF. In nucleotides, the CDR3 is TGTGCCATTGCGACTAGCGGGAGCGCGAATACGCAGTATTTT.